The 14 T cell receptor beta chains reported below all come from one sample, sequenced in a study of cytomegalovirus exposure and HLA in healthy donors. PCR used 60 Vbeta primers and 13 Jbeta primers. The protocol was immunoSEQ multiplex PCR, while the TCRdb copy is restricted to in-frame clones and leaves out a portion. The sample yields about 160,000 clones, around 83% seen once. The sequenced sample consisted of PBMCs. Source of these receptors: a man in his fifties or sixties in good health and CMV-seropositive.

This sequence joins TRBV19 and TRBJ2-1, with D possibly matching TRBD1 (5 bases). Looked up from germline, CDR1 is LNHDA and CDR2 is SQIVND (reference sequence). CDR3 length equals 15 residues. The V gene lost 3 bases and the J gene lost 0 bases, with 9 bases spanning the gap. For the CDR3, the DNA is TGTGCCAGTAGTATCCCAGGGCACTCCTACAATGAGCAGTTCTTC. Translated: CASSIPGHSYNEQFF.

In its sample, this clone was seen a few times. The rearrangement links TRBV28 to TRBJ2-7; 10 bases map to TRBD2. V was clipped by 6 bases and J by 4 bases; unmatched bases: 6. The CDR3 has 14 amino acids. Germline CDR1 and CDR2: MDHEN and SYDVKM. The CDR3 nucleotides are TGTGCCAGCAGAACTAGCGGGGCGTCTTACGAGCAGTACTTC. Protein: CASRTSGASYEQYF.

This clone occurred once. This chain uses TRBV7-2 with TRBJ2-3; D remains unclear. CDR1 and CDR2 (germline): SGHTA, FQGNSA. The V end was cut by 5 bases, the J end by 0 bases, with 6 bases between. CDR3 length: 13 residues. The CDR3 loop reads CASSTYSTDTQYF. The CDR3 DNA reads TGTGCCAGCAGCACCTATAGCACAGATACGCAGTATTTT.

This sequence joins TRBV19 and TRBJ2-5, with D perhaps matching TRBD2 (6 bases). Per germline, CDR1 LNHDA and CDR2 SQIVND (reference sequence). With 3 bases removed from V and 3 bases from J, the gap between germline ends came to 8 bases. This CDR3 region has 13 residues. The CDR3 is CASSMEGKETQYF. The CDR3 nucleotides read TGTGCCAGTAGTATGGAGGGAAAAGAGACCCAGTACTTC.

The CDR3 loop is CASSRRGAETQYF. CDR3 sequence (DNA): TGCGCCAGCAGCCGGCGGGGGGCAGAGACCCAGTACTTC. The chain uses TRBV4-1 and TRBJ2-5; 8 bases line up with TRBD2. The CDR3 is made up of 13 amino acids. V lost 4 bases and J lost 4; bases outside the gene matches: 2. CDR1 MGHRA and CDR2 YSYEKL come from the germline V gene.

The CDR3 nucleotides are TGTGCCAGCAGCGGGCGACAGGGCCCCTATAATTCACCCCTCCACTTT. This sequence encodes CASSGRQGPYNSPLHF. The rearrangement joins TRBV7-9 to TRBJ1-6; 7 positions match TRBD1. The CDR3 length is 16 residues. The trim removed 5 bases at V and 2 bases at J, leaving 6 bases unmatched. Germline V gene sequence: CDR1 SEHNR, CDR2 FQNEAQ (reference sequence).

This clone was recorded once. The genes are TRBV2 and TRBJ2-1; TRBD2 aligns across 8 bases. This CDR3 is built from 16 residues. Trimming at V came to 4 bases and at J to 10 bases, leaving 15 bases not matched to a gene. Germline CDR1 reads SNHLY; CDR2 reads FYNNEI. CDR3 residues: CASSVTPGLGLWEQFF. The CDR3 bases are TGTGCCAGCAGTGTAACACCGGGACTAGGTCTTTGGGAGCAGTTCTTC.

V and J are TRBV5-8 and TRBJ1-2; perhaps TRBD1 as D (5 bases). V dropped 0 bases and J dropped 2 bases, with 14 bases sitting between them. This CDR3 region has 16 residues. Per germline, CDR1 SGHTS and CDR2 YDEGEE. The DNA for the CDR3 is TGTGCCAGCAGCTTGGGTCCAGGGCGGACAAACTATGGCTACACCTTC. It encodes CASSLGPGRTNYGYTF.

V and J are TRBV7-9 and TRBJ1-1, with D hard to call. Germline loops: CDR1 SEHNR, CDR2 FQNEAQ (reference sequence). V shed 5 bases and J shed 5 bases, with 12 bases lying between them. The CDR3 is 13 amino acids. In nucleotides, the CDR3 is TGTGCCAGCAGCGCGACTTTGTTGACTGAAGCTTTCTTT. This codes for CASSATLLTEAFF.

The J gene is TRBJ2-3, the V gene TRBV27; D not resolved. Germline V gene data show CDR1 as MNHEY and CDR2 as SMNVEV (reference sequence). V lost 0 bases and J lost 0, with 7 bases in between. The CDR3 contains 15 residues. In DNA form, the CDR3 reads TGTGCCAGCAGTTTATCACTACTTAGCACAGATACGCAGTATTTT. Amino acids: CASSLSLLSTDTQYF.

The chain uses TRBV25-1 and TRBJ1-6; D is unclear. The CDR3 runs to 14 residues. Trimming pared 2 bases from V and 4 bases from J, leaving 6 bases between. Germline CDR1 reads MGHDK; CDR2 reads SYGVNS. CDR3 nucleotides: TGTGCCAGCAGTGAAGGAGTTTATAATTCACCCCTCCACTTT. This sequence encodes CASSEGVYNSPLHF.

The chain couples TRBV19 to TRBJ2-1, with 8 bases that match TRBD2. Germline-derived CDR1 and CDR2 are LNHDA and SQIVND (reference sequence). This CDR3 region has 16 residues. The V and J ends lost 5 bases and 0 bases, in that order; junction bases with no gene match: 6. The CDR3 here is CASSLREGLSYNEQFF. Written as DNA, the CDR3 is TGTGCCAGTAGTCTCCGGGAGGGGCTCTCCTACAATGAGCAGTTCTTC.

V is TRBV30 and J is TRBJ2-3; 9 bases match TRBD2. V gave up 5 bases and J gave up 1 base; unmatched junction bases: 4. There are 14 residues in the CDR3. Germline V gives CDR1 GTSNPN, CDR2 SVGIG (reference sequence). The CDR3 nucleotides are TGTGCCTGGCTGAAGCGGGGGGGCACAGATACGCAGTATTTT. Its protein product is CAWLKRGGTDTQYF.

This chain connects TRBV30 to TRBJ1-1, with D hard to call. V was cut by 3 bases and J by 0 bases, with 8 bases left in between. The CDR3 runs to 13 residues. Germline V gives CDR1 GTSNPN, CDR2 SVGIG (reference sequence). The CDR3 DNA is TGTGCCTGGAGCTTAGATATGAACACTGAAGCTTTCTTT. Amino acid sequence: CAWSLDMNTEAFF.